This T cell receptor (beta chain) was retrieved from a study of glioma-infiltrating T cells after dendritic cell vaccination. The CDR3 contains 14 residues. Germline loops: CDR1 SGHVS, CDR2 FQNEAQ. V lost 5 bases and J 2 bases, leaving 12 bases between the germline ends. Sequencing used immunoSEQ multiplex PCR; TCRdb keeps in-frame clones, though not all of them. The sample includes roughly 100,000 clones, roughly 90% of them seen just once. The time point is: after dendritic cell vaccination, including at tumor progression/relapse. The V gene is TRBV7-8, the J gene TRBJ2-5; D remains unclear. The receptor was isolated from a human donor with glioblastoma. The material sequenced was blood, taken after dendritic cell vaccination. The CDR3 sequence is CASSHSTGQETQYF. In DNA form, the CDR3 reads TGTGCCAGCAGCCATTCGACTGGGCAAGAGACCCAGTACTTC.